This T cell receptor (beta chain) was identified in a study of blood T cells in healthy people across ages. At least ten counts were recorded for this clonotype. It was with a sample-barcoded 5' primer and a J-beta primer mix that a second PCR of roughly 7 to 11 cycles was run. TCRdb used MiXCR to reprocess the 5' RACE reads, holding one entry per CDR3 protein. Seen here are about 930,000 distinct CDR3 sequences, 25% to 35% observed once, and the top ten hold 10%. CDR3 length: 13 amino acids. The same data also contributed to another study, on T cells of mothers and their children.

The receptor was derived from a woman aged 40 to 50 in good health. This sequence joins TRBV12-2 and TRBJ2-7. TRBV12-2 is tagged as a pseudogene. The sample was blood. This CDR3 reads CASRLFPYDWQYF. The CDR3 coding sequence is TGTGCAAGTCGCTTATTTCCTTACGATTGGCAGTACTTC.